A single sample gave rise to the 10 T cell receptor beta chains below, sequenced in a study of T cells after yellow fever vaccination. In TCRdb, the 5' RACE reads were re-called with MiXCR into one record per CDR3 protein. The sample yields 120,000 or so distinct CDR3 sequences, around 9.8% seen once. Material: CD8+ T cells sorted from PBMCs, obtained on the day of the yellow fever booster vaccination. Every receptor here comes from a man between 18 and 29 years old who received the YFV17D yellow fever vaccine.

The chain employs TRBV7-8 and TRBJ2-3; D is tentatively TRBD1 or TRBD2 (6 bases each). This CDR3 region has 15 residues. Germline CDR1 and CDR2: SGHVS and FQNEAQ. V lost 5 bases to trimming and J lost 1 base, with 13 bases between them. The CDR3 region is CASSPRGDRTDTQYF. CDR3 nucleotide sequence: TGTGCCAGCAGCCCGAGGGGGGACCGCACAGATACGCAGTATTTT. Full variable domain (missing parts from reference TRBV7-8 and TRBJ2-3): GAGVSQSPRYKVAKRGQDVALRCDPISGHVSLFWYQQALGQGPEFLTYFQNEAQLDKSGLPSDRFFAERPEGSVSTLKIQRTQQEDSAVYLCASSPRGDRTDTQYFGPGTRLTVL.

This clonotype came up a few times. The DNA of the CDR3 is TGTGCCAGCACTGACTCCGGGACAGGGCCGACTGGCTACACCTTC. Translated: CASTDSGTGPTGYTF. The chain has TRBV6-5 and TRBJ1-2; 9 bases line up with TRBD1. CDR1 MNHEY and CDR2 SVGAGI come from the germline V gene. The CDR3 covers 15 residues. Trimming cost V 7 bases and J 7 bases; bases outside gene matches: 13.

The CDR3 nucleotides are TGTGCCAGCAGCCCTGGGACTGTAAAAAACATTCAGTACTTC. Protein sequence: CASSPGTVKNIQYF. This chain connects TRBV5-6 to TRBJ2-4, with TRBD2 as a possible D gene (6 bases). The CDR3 totals 14 residues. Trimming took 4 bases from V and 4 from J, leaving 12 bases between them. Germline V gene sequence: CDR1 SGHDT, CDR2 YYEEEE.

The rearrangement links TRBV7-9 to TRBJ1-2, with D maybe TRBD1 (5 bases). This CDR3 is built from 11 residues. Trimming removed 5 bases from V and 6 bases from J, with 7 bases in between. CDR1 is SEHNR, CDR2 FQNEAQ, per germline (reference sequence). The CDR3 spells CASSGTHGYTF. CDR3 DNA: TGTGCCAGCAGCGGGACTCATGGCTACACCTTC.

This clonotype has more than one count but fewer than ten. The chain combines TRBV5-8 with TRBJ1-1, with D maybe TRBD1 (5 bases). V was pared by 3 bases and J by 1 base, with 7 bases between. The CDR3 is 13 amino acids. Germline CDR1 reads SGHTS; CDR2 reads YDEGEE. DNA of the CDR3: TGTGCCAGCAGCTCGGGACGGAACACTGAAGCTTTCTTT. This sequence encodes CASSSGRNTEAFF.

The chain links TRBV4-1 to TRBJ2-7, with a weak D call TRBD1 (6 bases). V lost 0 bases and J lost 3, with 12 bases in between. This CDR3 contains 15 residues. CDR1 MGHRA and CDR2 YSYEKL come from the germline V gene. CDR3 in DNA: TGCGCCAGCAGCCAAGATACAGGGTTCATCTACGAGCAGTACTTC. This gives the protein CASSQDTGFIYEQYF.

This clonotype was seen only a few times. The chain couples TRBV4-1 to TRBJ2-2; no reliable D call. Trimming cost V 1 base and J 5 bases, with 8 bases left between them. Germline V lookup: CDR1 MGHRA, CDR2 YSYEKL. This CDR3 has 14 residues. The CDR3 sequence is CASSQVGSTGELFF. CDR3 DNA sequence: TGCGCCAGCAGCCAAGTAGGGTCTACCGGGGAGCTGTTTTTT.

This clonotype was counted a few times. The chain carries TRBV5-1 and TRBJ2-2; the D gene could be TRBD1 or TRBD2 (5 bases each). V was clipped by 0 bases and J by 2 bases, with 11 bases between them. The CDR3 loop spans 16 amino acids. Germline V CDR1 and CDR2: SGHRS, YFSETQ. CDR3 DNA: TGCGCCAGCAGCTTGGCCGGGACGAGTAACACCGGGGAGCTGTTTTTT. Amino acids: CASSLAGTSNTGELFF.

Here the CDR3 reads CASSPRRLVNTEAFF. The CDR3 DNA reads TGTGCCAGCTCACCCCGCCGACTAGTGAACACTGAAGCTTTCTTT. The chain couples TRBV18 to TRBJ1-1, with D unresolved. The CDR3 extends over 15 amino acids. V lost 3 bases and J lost 0, with 11 bases in between. Per germline, CDR1 KGHSH and CDR2 LQKENI.

This clonotype was counted a few times. The chain carries TRBV4-3 and TRBJ1-2; D remains unclear. This CDR3 is 13 amino acids long. V lost 2 bases and J lost 2, with 6 bases in between. Germline-derived CDR1 and CDR2 are LGHNA and YSLEER. The CDR3 sequence: CASSQSLNYGYTF. CDR3 sequence (DNA): TGCGCCAGCAGCCAAAGCCTAAACTATGGCTACACCTTC.